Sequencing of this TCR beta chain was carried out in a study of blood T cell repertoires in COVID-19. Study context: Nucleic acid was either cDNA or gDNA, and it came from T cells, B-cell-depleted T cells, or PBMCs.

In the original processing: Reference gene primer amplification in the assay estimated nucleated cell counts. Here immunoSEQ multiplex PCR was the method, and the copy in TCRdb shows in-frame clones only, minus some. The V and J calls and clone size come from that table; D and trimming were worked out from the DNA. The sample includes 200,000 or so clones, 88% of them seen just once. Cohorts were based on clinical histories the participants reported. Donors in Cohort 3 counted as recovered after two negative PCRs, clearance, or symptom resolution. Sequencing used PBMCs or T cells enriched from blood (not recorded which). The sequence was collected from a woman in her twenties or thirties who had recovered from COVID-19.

CDR3 DNA: TGTGCTAACATGAAAAGTACCGGGACAGGGAATTCACCCCTCCACTTT. As protein: CANMKSTGTGNSPLHF. The rearrangement uses TRBV7-7 and TRBJ1-6; 9 positions agree with TRBD1. Germline CDR1 is SSHAT and CDR2 is FNYEAQ (reference sequence). The CDR3 sequence is 16 residues long.